This TCR beta chain originates from a study of CD8 T cells in Susac syndrome. It was with random hexamers that roughly 0.5 to 1 ug RNA was reverse transcribed. Multiplex immunoSEQ PCR targeted 54 Vbeta and 13 Jbeta TCR beta segments. TCRdb ran MiXCR on the immunoSEQ multiplex PCR reads and lists one entry per CDR3 protein. The sample has approximately 200,000 distinct CDR3 sequences, 80% to 95% seen once. CDR1 is PRHDT and CDR2 is FYEKMQ in the germline V gene (reference sequence). CDR3 length: 14 amino acids. V dropped 6 bases and J dropped 2 bases, with 13 bases sitting between them. This clonotype came up once.

The source material was CD8+ T cells from PBMCs. This chain joins TRBV13 and TRBJ1-1; D might be TRBD1 (5 bases). This TCR came from a human donor with multiple sclerosis. The CDR3 nucleotides are TGTGCCAGCAGACCTACCGACAGAAACACTGAAGCTTTCTTT. Its protein product is CASRPTDRNTEAFF.